This T cell receptor (beta chain) was profiled in a study of CD8+ T cells in alopecia areata. Study in general: Spontaneously alopecic C3H/HeJ graft donors, about 6-13 months old, gave skin to roughly 7-10-week-old female C3H/HeJ mice.

Comments on this clone: Its cognate antigen is unknown. Mouse gene names apply.

The study, taken as a whole, reports: The study found higher clonality in lesional than normal scalp, especially in alopecia totalis/universalis.

Cell sorting was performed on pooled cutaneous lymph node cells with CD4, CD8alpha, NKG2D, NKG2ACE and other markers. RNA extraction and reverse transcription yielded cDNA as sequencing template. Libraries were prepared by immunoSEQ multiplex PCR; TCRdb keeps only in-frame clonotypes and omits some of them. Recorded here are about 270,000 clones, none singletons. The TCR comes from a C3H/HeJ mouse with alopecia areata. MHC haplotype of the strain: H2-k. The sample was CD4+ T cells sorted from a lymph node.

CDR3 DNA (partial): TGTGCCTGGAGTACTGGGCAAGAC. Translated: CAWSTGQD. The CDR3 as a whole reads CAWSTGQDTQYF. The genes are TRBV31 and TRBJ2-5, with a possible D match to TRBD2 (6 bases). The CDR3 end falls 4 residues outside the read, so it is completed with the germline J gene. The CDR3 has 12 amino acids. The germline V and J ends were trimmed by 2 bases and 3 bases, with 6 bases remaining between them. Germline CDR1 GKSSPN, CDR2 SITVG. The complete variable domain, with remaining parts taken from reference TRBV31 and TRBJ2-5, reads AQTIHQWPVAEIKAVGSPLSLGCTIKGKSSPNLYWYWQATGGTLQQLFYSITVGQVESVVQLNLSASRPKDDQFILSTEKLLLSHSGFYLCAWSTGQDTQYFGPGTRLLVL.